Below are 17 T cell receptor beta chains sequenced from a single sample in a study of T cells after yellow fever vaccination. Each CDR3 protein is one row after TCRdb ran MiXCR on the 5' RACE reads. Here the sample spans over 300,000 distinct CDR3 sequences, 4.1% being singletons. Here the sequenced sample was PBMCs, taken 5 days after the yellow fever booster vaccination. The source is a man between 18 and 29 years old who received the YFV17D yellow fever vaccine.

The chain carries TRBV7-3 and TRBJ1-1, with unresolved D. Deletions cut 6 bases from V and 0 bases from J, with 23 bases between. The CDR3 is 18 amino acids. The germline V gene encodes CDR1 SGHTA and CDR2 FQGTGA. Here the CDR3 DNA reads TGTGCCAGCAGTATTACACCGACGGGTCCTGCGATGAACACTGAAGCTTTCTTT. It encodes CASSITPTGPAMNTEAFF. Based on the CDR3 plus reference TRBV7-3 and TRBJ1-1, the full variable domain is GAGVSQTPSNKVTEKGKYVELRCDPISGHTALYWYRQSLGQGPEFLIYFQGTGAADDSGLPNDRFFAVRPEGSVSTLKIQRTERGDSAVYLCASSITPTGPAMNTEAFFGQGTRLTVV.

This clonotype has a count of ten or more. The chain has TRBV12-3 or TRBV12-4 and TRBJ1-6; no firm D call. There are 15 residues in the CDR3. The germline V and J ends were trimmed by 3 bases and 7 bases, with 13 bases remaining between them. The CDR3 coding sequence is TGTGCCAGCAGTTTCTCTGGGAGAGGGAATTCACCCCTCCACTTT. This codes for CASSFSGRGNSPLHF.

This clonotype occurred many times. The chain has TRBV5-1 and TRBJ1-6; D perhaps matches TRBD1 (6 bases). The CDR3 sequence is 14 residues long. V was pared by 4 bases and J by 9 bases, with 14 bases between. In germline, CDR1 is SGHRS, CDR2 YFSETQ. This chain's CDR3 is CASSPGTLGSPLHF. CDR3 nucleotide sequence: TGCGCCAGCAGCCCTGGGACATTGGGTTCACCCCTCCACTTT.

The chain recombines TRBV20-1 with TRBJ2-5; 7 nucleotides match TRBD1. Germline V gene sequence: CDR1 DFQATT, CDR2 SNEGSKA (reference sequence). This CDR3 region has 14 residues. The V gene end was trimmed by 6 bases and the J gene end by 5 bases; junction bases not matched to a gene: 12. CDR3 residues: CSASKGSGGETQYF. The CDR3 region has the DNA TGCAGTGCGTCGAAGGGGTCAGGGGGTGAGACCCAGTACTTC.

This chain links TRBV23-1 with TRBJ2-7; D may correspond to TRBD1 or TRBD2 (6 bases each). TRBV23-1 is placed among ORFs of uncertain function. V lost 4 bases, J lost 4 bases, and 14 bases lay in between. This CDR3 spans 14 amino acids. The CDR3 DNA follows: TGCGCCAGCAGTCCGACAGGCCGGGGGTACGAGCAGTACTTC. The encoded protein is CASSPTGRGYEQYF.

In its sample, this clonotype was seen a few times. V usage is TRBV11-2 and J usage is TRBJ2-1, with a possible D match to TRBD2 (5 bases). Germline V gene lookup returns CDR1 SGHAT and CDR2 FQNNGV. CDR3 length equals 16 residues. V was shortened by 8 bases and J by 4 bases, with 21 bases between the two germline ends. The CDR3 sequence is CASGPISDWTYNEQFF. The DNA of the CDR3 is TGTGCCAGCGGGCCAATTTCGGACTGGACTTACAATGAGCAGTTCTTC. Together with reference TRBV11-2 and TRBJ2-1, the CDR3 gives the full variable domain: EAGVAQSPRYKIIEKRQSVAFWCNPISGHATLYWYQQILGQGPKLLIQFQNNGVVDDSQLPKDRFSAERLKGVDSTLKIQPAKLEDSAVYLCASGPISDWTYNEQFFGPGTRLTVL.

This clonotype was recorded at least ten times. In nucleotides, the CDR3 is TGTGCCAGCAGTTTCGTGGCGGGGGCCGCGAACACCGGGGAGCTGTTTTTT. The encoded protein is CASSFVAGAANTGELFF. The chain recombines TRBV6-6 with TRBJ2-2; D perhaps matches TRBD2 (7 bases). Trimming removed 4 bases at V and 0 bases at J, with 15 bases between. Germline assignment: CDR1 MNHNY and CDR2 SVGAGI (reference sequence). CDR3 length: 17 amino acids.

In this sample, this clonotype turned up a few times. The chain carries TRBV29-1 and TRBJ2-5; D is unresolved. The length of the CDR3 is 13 residues. Trimming took off 1 base at V and 8 bases at J, with 14 bases between the two ends. CDR1 is SQVTM and CDR2 is ANQGSEA in the germline V gene. The CDR3 region has the DNA TGCAGCGTTGAAGCCCCCCTCCTTAGAACCCAGTACTTC. It is translated as CSVEAPLLRTQYF.

The gene calls are TRBV12-3 or TRBV12-4 and TRBJ1-5, with unresolved D. The length of the CDR3 is 13 residues. Trimming stripped 6 bases from V and 12 bases from J, with 18 bases between. As DNA, the CDR3 is TGTGCCAGCAGCCCCGTCCTGGACCTGCACCAGCATTTT. As protein: CASSPVLDLHQHF.

In nucleotides, the CDR3 is TGCGCCAGCAGTCAAGAGGGGGGGTTCTGGAACATTCAGTACTTC. Its protein is CASSQEGGFWNIQYF. V gene TRBV23-1 combines with J gene TRBJ2-4, with D perhaps matching TRBD2 (7 bases). TRBV23-1 is an open reading frame whose function is uncertain. Trimming left V 2 bases short and J 7 bases short, with 15 bases between. This CDR3 region has 15 residues.

This clonotype turned up a few times. The chain links TRBV20-1 to TRBJ1-3; 7 nucleotides match TRBD1. Unmatched junction bases numbered 5, after V lost 3 bases and J lost 0 bases. This CDR3 contains 15 residues. Germline lookup yields CDR1 DFQATT and CDR2 SNEGSKA (reference sequence). Written as DNA, the CDR3 is TGCAGTGCTAGTAAGGGACAGCACTCTGGAAACACCATATATTTT. The encoded protein is CSASKGQHSGNTIYF.

V is TRBV12-3 or TRBV12-4 and J is TRBJ2-7; D is unclear. The V end was cut by 3 bases, the J end by 7 bases, with 16 bases between. This CDR3 spans 14 amino acids. CDR3 nucleotides: TGTGCCAGCAGTTTTGGTACCGTTCCTCGGGAGCAGTACTTC. Protein sequence: CASSFGTVPREQYF.

The CDR3 DNA reads TGTGCCAGCACCCTCGGTGGCAGCGACACTGAAGCTTTCTTT. Its translation is CASTLGGSDTEAFF. This chain connects TRBV6-6 to TRBJ1-1; no definite D call. Trimming took off 7 bases at V and 3 bases at J, with 15 bases between the two ends. Germline assignment: CDR1 MNHNY and CDR2 SVGAGI (reference sequence). This CDR3 comprises 14 residues.

There are many counts of this clonotype. V and J are TRBV27 and TRBJ1-6; 11 bases are a match to TRBD1. The CDR3 extends over 17 amino acids. V trimming: 5 bases; J trimming: 10 bases; junction bases outside the gene matches: 13. The germline V gene has CDR1 MNHEY and CDR2 SMNVEV (reference sequence). The CDR3 protein is CASSPDRGRGGLSPLHF. Written as DNA, the CDR3 is TGTGCCAGCAGTCCGGACAGGGGGCGCGGAGGCTTGTCACCCCTCCACTTT.

This sequence joins TRBV9 and TRBJ1-3; tentatively, D is TRBD1 (5 bases). Germline CDR1 reads SGDLS; CDR2 reads YYNGEE. The CDR3 consists of 16 residues. V was trimmed by 1 base and J by 6 bases, leaving 17 bases between them. In DNA, the CDR3 is TGTGCCAGCAGCGTACTCCCCCAGGGCGGGGAAAACACCATATATTTT. Its protein product is CASSVLPQGGENTIYF.

The chain has TRBV12-3 or TRBV12-4 and TRBJ2-5; possibly TRBD2 for D (6 bases). V was trimmed by 3 bases and J by 3 bases, leaving 11 bases between them. This CDR3 is built from 14 residues. The CDR3 here is CASSFSGEEETQYF. CDR3 nucleotide sequence: TGTGCCAGCAGTTTTAGCGGCGAAGAAGAGACCCAGTACTTC.

This rearrangement joins TRBV12-3 or TRBV12-4 to TRBJ2-7; tentative D call: TRBD2 (6 bases). This CDR3 region has 11 residues. V dropped 6 bases and J dropped 9 bases, with 12 bases sitting between them. CDR3 DNA sequence: TGTGCCAGCAGCCGTATGGGAGGGCAGTACTTC. It codes for CASSRMGGQYF.